This T cell receptor (beta chain) was sequenced during a study of T-cell reconstitution after alpha-beta-depleted transplantation in children. This clonotype has a handful of counts. Antigen unknown. Findings and limits, study-wide: Several hundred rapidly expanded clones from non-depleted graft cells reportedly supplied alpha-beta T cells about two months post-transplant. T-cell counts and diversity at one year post-transplant came mainly from newly produced T cells.

The TCRbeta library was prepared with unique molecular identifiers. TCRdb re-called the PCR reads with MiXCR, one entry per CDR3 protein. The table lists approximately 300,000 distinct CDR3 sequences, roughly 8.2% of them singletons. The germline V gene encodes CDR1 SGHDT and CDR2 YYEEEE. The CDR3 consists of 15 residues. V was shortened by 0 bases and J by 1 base, with 10 bases between the two germline ends. The source of this sequence is a female patient aged 2-9 years who had a stem cell transplant for Fanconi anemia, so the T cells may come from the graft donor. V gene TRBV5-6 combines with J gene TRBJ1-1; no clear D. The sequencing used peripheral blood, collected 360 days after TCRalphabeta/CD19-depleted stem cell transplant. CDR3 bases: TGTGCCAGCAGCTTGGCCGGGAGACCGAACACTGAAGCTTTCTTT. Encoded protein: CASSLAGRPNTEAFF.